The 29 T cell receptor beta chains below come from one sample, sequenced in a study of T-cell reconstitution after alpha-beta-depleted transplantation in children. The TCRbeta library was prepared with unique molecular identifiers. TCRdb reprocessed the PCR reads via MiXCR and lists one record per CDR3 protein. Seen here are 450,000 to 600,000 distinct CDR3 sequences, roughly a tenth observed once, and the top ten hold around 2%. Specimen: PBMCs, collected before TCRalphabeta/CD19-depleted stem cell transplant. These receptors all stem from a child under 10 years old with inherited bone marrow failure, due to receive a stem cell transplant.

There are many counts of this clonotype. V is TRBV24-1 and J is TRBJ2-1, with D hard to call. This CDR3 region has 14 residues. Germline-derived CDR1 and CDR2 are KGHDR and SFDVKD. V was cut by 5 bases and J by 3 bases, with 10 bases left in between. Written as DNA, the CDR3 is TGTGCCACCAGTGGACCGGCGGTCTACAATGAGCAGTTCTTC. As protein: CATSGPAVYNEQFF.

This clonotype was seen repeatedly, ten times or more. The chain couples TRBV24-1 to TRBJ2-3; TRBD2 matches 10 bases. Germline assignment: CDR1 KGHDR and CDR2 SFDVKD. Trimming removed 2 bases from V and 5 bases from J; junction bases left unmatched: 3. CDR3 length: 15 residues. CDR3 bases: TGTGCCACCAGTGATTGGGCTAGCGGGAGAGATACGCAGTATTTT. Its protein product is CATSDWASGRDTQYF.

This clonotype was counted at least ten times. This chain connects TRBV5-1 to TRBJ2-1; D unclear. Germline lookup yields CDR1 SGHRS and CDR2 YFSETQ. The CDR3 runs 15 residues. V shed 4 bases and J shed 0 bases, with 11 bases lying between them. For the CDR3, the DNA is TGCGCCAGCAGCAGGGCGAGCGTCTCCTACAATGAGCAGTTCTTC. Its protein product is CASSRASVSYNEQFF.

The table lists this clonotype with many counts. CDR3 amino acids: CSARELERSPISYNEQFF. CDR3 coding DNA: TGCAGTGCTAGAGAACTGGAGCGGAGCCCGATATCCTACAATGAGCAGTTCTTC. The gene calls are TRBV20-1 and TRBJ2-1; weak D call: TRBD2 (5 bases). V lost 0 bases and J 1 base, leaving 19 bases between the germline ends. Germline V CDR1 and CDR2: DFQATT, SNEGSKA (reference sequence). The CDR3 is 18 amino acids.

This clonotype has a count of ten or more. V is TRBV15 and J is TRBJ1-2, with D unclear. This CDR3 contains 13 residues. Germline assignment: CDR1 LNHNV and CDR2 YYDKDF (reference sequence). Trimming stripped 1 base from V and 4 bases from J, with 7 bases between. CDR3 sequence: CATSRGVGYGYTF. The DNA for the CDR3 is TGTGCCACCAGCAGAGGGGTTGGCTATGGCTACACCTTC.

This clonotype was seen a few times. This chain joins TRBV27 and TRBJ2-3; 9 bases are shared with TRBD1. V trimming: 7 bases; J trimming: 7 bases; junction bases outside the gene matches: 3. Germline CDR1 is MNHEY and CDR2 is SMNVEV (reference sequence). The CDR3 is 12 residues long. The CDR3 DNA reads as TGTGCCAGCAACGGACAGGGGAATACGCAGTATTTT. Amino acids: CASNGQGNTQYF.

J is TRBJ2-5 and V is TRBV18; D perhaps matches TRBD2 (6 bases). The germline V gene encodes CDR1 KGHSH and CDR2 LQKENI. The CDR3 totals 16 residues. The ends were cut back, 0 bases at V and 2 bases at J, with 13 bases in the middle. The CDR3 protein is CASSPPGGRTQETQYF. The DNA of the CDR3 is TGTGCCAGCTCACCACCGGGGGGACGCACGCAAGAGACCCAGTACTTC.

This clonotype was counted ten times or more. The genes are TRBV9 and TRBJ2-1; 10 bases are shared with TRBD2. The CDR3 totals 16 residues. From germline, CDR1 is SGDLS and CDR2 YYNGEE. V lost 0 bases and J lost 5; bases outside the gene matches: 5. The CDR3 here is CASSVGLAGVNNEQFF. The CDR3 DNA follows: TGTGCCAGCAGCGTAGGGCTAGCGGGAGTTAACAATGAGCAGTTCTTC.

The chain carries TRBV3-1 and TRBJ2-3; 8 nucleotides match TRBD2. The germline V gene encodes CDR1 LGHDT and CDR2 YNNKEL (reference sequence). V was pared by 3 bases and J by 3 bases, with 5 bases of the junction left unmatched. The CDR3 contains 15 residues. The CDR3 DNA reads TGTGCCAGCAGCCAGCCGGGAGGGAGTACAGATACGCAGTATTTT. Its translation is CASSQPGGSTDTQYF.

Ten or more counts support this clonotype. CDR3 sequence reads: CASSSAPGEGREQFF. CDR3 DNA: TGCGCCAGCAGCTCGGCCCCGGGAGAGGGGCGTGAGCAGTTCTTC. The chain uses TRBV5-1 and TRBJ2-1, with TRBD2 as a possible D gene (6 bases). Germline assignment: CDR1 SGHRS and CDR2 YFSETQ. The V and J ends lost 3 bases and 9 bases respectively, with 19 bases between them. CDR3 length: 15 amino acids.

This chain joins TRBV27 and TRBJ2-3, with 11 bases that match TRBD2. The V segment lost 5 bases and the J segment 10 bases; nucleotides outside the gene matches: 11. Germline CDR1 reads MNHEY; CDR2 reads SMNVEV (reference sequence). The CDR3 is made up of 15 amino acids. CDR3 loop: CASSLGTSGGAPQYF. The CDR3 coding sequence is TGTGCCAGCAGTCTAGGGACTAGCGGTGGAGCGCCGCAGTATTTT.

Many counts were recorded for this clonotype. V gene TRBV4-1 combines with J gene TRBJ2-1; 10 bases agree with TRBD2. This CDR3 is built from 15 residues. In germline, CDR1 is MGHRA, CDR2 YSYEKL. V shed 4 bases and J 9 bases; nucleotides not matched to a gene: 9. The CDR3 protein is CASSLAQREGLEQFF. CDR3 DNA: TGCGCCAGCAGCCTAGCCCAGCGGGAGGGCCTTGAGCAGTTCTTC.

This clonotype was counted at least ten times. The junction departs from the called germline gene at one end, perhaps through a read error. The chain joins TRBV7-7 to TRBJ2-1, with TRBD2 as a possible D gene (7 bases). The CDR3 is 16 residues long. Germline V gene data show CDR1 as SSHAT and CDR2 as FNYEAQ (reference sequence). The CDR3, as DNA: TGTGCTAGCAGCTTAGGACAGCGGGGCTCCTACAATGAGCAGTTCTTC. Its translation: CASSLGQRGSYNEQFF.

This clonotype was observed many times. This chain connects TRBV5-1 to TRBJ1-1; D perhaps matches TRBD1 (6 bases). This CDR3 contains 14 residues. V dropped 1 base and J dropped 1 base, with 8 bases sitting between them. Germline CDR1 reads SGHRS; CDR2 reads YFSETQ. CDR3 nucleotides: TGCGCCAGCAGCTTGATGGGGGCGAACACTGAAGCTTTCTTT. Its protein product is CASSLMGANTEAFF.

At least ten counts were recorded for this clonotype. The J gene is TRBJ2-1, the V gene TRBV29-1; D tentatively reads TRBD1 or TRBD2 (5 bases each). CDR1 and CDR2 (germline): SQVTM, ANQGSEA. The CDR3 has 16 residues. V shed 7 bases and J shed 2 bases, with 21 bases lying between them. CDR3 sequence (DNA): TGCAGCGCCGCTATTTCGGGGCGTATCCCCTACAATGAGCAGTTCTTC. It translates to CSAAISGRIPYNEQFF.

There are many counts of this clonotype. The rearrangement links TRBV7-8 to TRBJ2-5; 12 bases are shared with TRBD2. Per the germline V gene, CDR1 is SGHVS and CDR2 is FQNEAQ. The V gene end was trimmed by 5 bases and the J gene end by 5 bases; junction bases not matched to a gene: 15. This CDR3 comprises 18 residues. The CDR3 region has the DNA TGTGCCAGCAGCCCAATCCATCGGGCTAGCGGGGGGGAGGAGACCCAGTACTTC. The encoded protein is CASSPIHRASGGEETQYF.

A word on this clonotype: Being one base from a much bigger clone, this may be a read error. V gene TRBV19 combines with J gene TRBJ1-1; no definite D call. This CDR3 spans 13 amino acids. Germline lookup yields CDR1 LNHDA and CDR2 SQIVND (reference sequence). V was shortened by 5 bases and J by 4 bases, with 11 bases between the two germline ends. CDR3 in amino acids: CASSFQAFTEAFF. CDR3 bases: TGTGCCAGTAGTTTCCAGGCGTTCACTGAAGCTTTCTTT.

Details on this clonotype: This clone may be a read error of a much larger clone one base away. The chain links TRBV7-2 to TRBJ2-3, with 7 bases identical to TRBD1. This CDR3 has 14 amino acids. Germline lookup yields CDR1 SGHTA and CDR2 FQGNSA. V lost 10 bases, J lost 4 bases, and 11 bases stayed unmatched. In DNA, the CDR3 is TGTGCCATAAAAGCCGGGACAGTTGCAGATACGCAGTATTTT. Translated: CAIKAGTVADTQYF. Using reference TRBV7-2 and TRBJ2-3 for the parts outside the CDR3, the full variable domain is GAGVSQSPSNKVTEKGKDVELRCDPISGHTALYWYRQSLGQGLEFLIYFQGNSAPDKSGLPSDRFSAERTGGSVSTLTIQRTQQEDSAVYLCAIKAGTVADTQYFGPGTRLTVL.

Many counts were recorded for this clonotype. The chain employs TRBV28 and TRBJ2-1; TRBD2 matches 11 bases. The CDR3 has 15 amino acids. V trimming: 7 bases; J trimming: 3 bases; junction bases outside the gene matches: 5. Per the germline V gene, CDR1 is MDHEN and CDR2 is SYDVKM. Here the CDR3 reads CASTMGLAVYNEQFF. The DNA of the CDR3 is TGTGCCAGCACCATGGGACTAGCGGTCTACAATGAGCAGTTCTTC. The full variable domain, rest sourced from reference TRBV28 and TRBJ2-1, is DVKVTQSSRYLVKRTGEKVFLECVQDMDHENMFWYRQDPGLGLRLIYFSYDVKMKEKGDIPEGYSVSREKKERFSLILESASTNQTSMYLCASTMGLAVYNEQFFGPGTRLTVL.

A remark on this clonotype: A much larger clone lies one base from this, so it may be a read error. This chain connects TRBV21-1 to TRBJ1-3. TRBV21-1 constitutes a pseudogene. The CDR3 consists of 14 residues. This CDR3 is CTSSKSPMGSTIYF. As DNA, the CDR3 is TGTACCAGCAGCAAGTCTCCAATGGGCAGCACCATATATTTT.

This clonotype was seen repeatedly, ten times or more. V is TRBV3-1 and J is TRBJ2-7; no clear D gene. Germline-derived CDR1 and CDR2 are LGHDT and YNNKEL (reference sequence). The CDR3 extends over 13 amino acids. The V gene lost 4 bases and the J gene lost 2 bases, with 9 bases spanning the gap. CDR3 protein: CASSLQVPYEQYF. The CDR3 nucleotides read TGTGCCAGCAGCCTCCAAGTACCCTACGAGCAGTACTTC.

Comments on this clonotype: This may stem from a read error, because a much larger clone lies one nucleotide away. The V and J genes are TRBV5-1 and TRBJ1-1; D is uncertain. The CDR3 sequence is 13 residues long. The germline gives CDR1 SGHRS, CDR2 YFSETQ. The CDR3 DNA reads TGCGCCAGCTATTCAAGGGAGAACACTCAAGCTTTCTTT. It yields the protein CASYSRENTQAFF.

There are many counts of this clonotype. Here the CDR3 DNA reads TGCGCCGGACAGATCAGGGGGAGGAACACTGAAGCTTTCTTT. It specifies CAGQIRGRNTEAFF. V is TRBV5-1 and J is TRBJ1-1; 7 nucleotides align to TRBD1. Trimming cost V 10 bases and J 1 base; bases outside gene matches: 10. The CDR3 extends over 14 amino acids. In germline, CDR1 is SGHRS, CDR2 YFSETQ.

This clonotype has ten or more counts. This chain links TRBV29-1 with TRBJ2-7; 10 bases align to TRBD2. The ends lost 7 bases at V and 3 bases at J; junction bases unmatched: 9. Germline assignment: CDR1 SQVTM and CDR2 ANQGSEA. This CDR3 is built from 14 residues. The CDR3 DNA reads as TGCAGCGCCCTTGGCACTAGCGGGAACTACGAGCAGTACTTC. It yields the protein CSALGTSGNYEQYF.

This clonotype was counted at least ten times. The chain employs TRBV12-3 or TRBV12-4 and TRBJ1-5, with a tentative D call TRBD1 (6 bases). The V gene lost 6 bases and the J gene lost 6 bases, with 18 bases spanning the gap. This CDR3 has 15 residues. The CDR3 sequence is CASRSTGKRGQPQHF. In nucleotides, the CDR3 is TGTGCCAGCAGGTCCACAGGGAAGCGAGGTCAGCCCCAGCATTTT.

This clonotype was counted between two and nine times. This sequence joins TRBV6-2 or TRBV6-3 and TRBJ2-1; 7 bases fit TRBD2. Unmatched junction bases numbered 24, after V lost 6 bases and J lost 1 base. CDR3 length: 21 residues. Germline values: CDR1 MNHEY, CDR2 SVGEGT. The chain's CDR3 is CASRPHLGTNFGRGSYNEQFF. CDR3 bases: TGTGCCAGCAGGCCTCACCTCGGGACTAACTTCGGGCGGGGGTCCTACAATGAGCAGTTCTTC.

This clonotype showed up many times. The chain employs TRBV6-1 and TRBJ2-3, with D perhaps matching TRBD1 (5 bases). The CDR3 is made up of 15 amino acids. V was trimmed by 5 bases and J by 8 bases, leaving 20 bases between them. Germline CDR1 MNHNS, CDR2 SASEGT. Written as DNA, the CDR3 is TGTGCCAGCAGTCCGTGGGGTTTTCCTCAGGGTACGCAGTATTTT. This translates into CASSPWGFPQGTQYF.

The chain is built from TRBV7-2 and TRBJ1-6; D gene uncertain. V lost 4 bases to trimming and J lost 10 bases, with 11 bases between them. Germline lookup yields CDR1 SGHTA and CDR2 FQGNSA. The CDR3 extends over 13 amino acids. CDR3: CASSSLLGSPLHF. The DNA for the CDR3 is TGTGCCAGCAGCTCCCTCCTAGGGTCACCCCTCCACTTT. Full variable domain (rest looked up from reference TRBV7-2 and TRBJ1-6): GAGVSQSPSNKVTEKGKDVELRCDPISGHTALYWYRQSLGQGLEFLIYFQGNSAPDKSGLPSDRFSAERTGGSVSTLTIQRTQQEDSAVYLCASSSLLGSPLHFGNGTRLTVT.

This clonotype was recorded at least ten times. The rearrangement uses TRBV5-1 and TRBJ2-6; D may be TRBD1 (5 bases). Germline CDR1 SGHRS, CDR2 YFSETQ. Trimming left V 0 bases short and J 1 base short, with 8 bases between. The CDR3 is 16 amino acids. DNA of the CDR3: TGCGCCAGCAGCTTGGACACAGGATCTGGGGCCAACGTCCTGACTTTC. It yields the protein CASSLDTGSGANVLTF.